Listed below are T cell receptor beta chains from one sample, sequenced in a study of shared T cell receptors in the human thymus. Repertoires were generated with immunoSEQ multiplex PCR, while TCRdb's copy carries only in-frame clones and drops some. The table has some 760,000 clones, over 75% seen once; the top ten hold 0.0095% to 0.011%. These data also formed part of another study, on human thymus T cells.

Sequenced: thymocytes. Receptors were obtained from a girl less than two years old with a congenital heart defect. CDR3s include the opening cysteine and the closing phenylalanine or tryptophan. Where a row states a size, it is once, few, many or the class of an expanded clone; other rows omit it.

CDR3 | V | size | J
CASSSDLDPGEQYF | TRBV7-2 | NA | TRBJ2-7
CASSLPGLAIEQFF | TRBV7-9 | NA | TRBJ2-1
CASSTRGAGHYGYTF | TRBV25-1 | NA | TRBJ1-2
CASSLVSGGLESAYYEQYF | TRBV5-1 | once | NA
CASSLTLAEPQETQYF | TRBV5-4 | once | TRBJ2-5
CASSLVGEGLAKNIQYF | TRBV7-9 | NA | TRBJ2-4
CATSRDRGTLPSAEAFF | TRBV15 | NA | TRBJ1-1
CASRDRFGDQPQHF | TRBV5-8 | NA | TRBJ1-5
CASSARDRGKSYEQYF | TRBV2 | NA | TRBJ2-7
CASSGRPGGFRYNEQFF | TRBV9 | NA | TRBJ2-1
CASSGSKLDYEQYF | TRBV2 | once | NA
CASSLPPTGLTEAFF | TRBV5-5 | NA | TRBJ1-1
CASSDQGGSSYEQYF | TRBV13 | NA | TRBJ2-7
CASSYRLAGSYNEQFF | TRBV5-1 | NA | TRBJ2-1
CASSIPGLAGGKGKNIQYF | TRBV19 | NA | TRBJ2-4
CASSLAGGEKLFF | TRBV5-1 | NA | TRBJ1-4
CASSSHPPQDPSNQPQHF | TRBV27 | NA | TRBJ1-5
CSARDRRGKYF | TRBV20-1 | NA | TRBJ2-7
CASSREWLAGGGHSSTDTQYF | TRBV4-3 | NA | TRBJ2-3
CASSLGDRDSYPNTGELFF | TRBV7-2 | NA | TRBJ2-2
CASSARTGRGYGYTF | TRBV5-1 | NA | TRBJ1-2
CASSLTRRGGRDEQYF | TRBV5-1 | NA | NA
CASSLSGGEEITDTQYF | TRBV27 | NA | TRBJ2-3
CASSLSFRGTMKSPLHF | TRBV28 | once | TRBJ1-6
CASSLPGLHGNTIYF | TRBV2 | NA | TRBJ1-3
CASSLPNYGYTF | TRBV28 | once | TRBJ1-2
CASSQKGAAVPHSNQPQHF | TRBV4-1 | NA | TRBJ1-5
CASSQEGLWNRGTGELFF | TRBV4-3 | once | TRBJ2-2
CAISEGVDRGLADTQYF | TRBV10-3 | NA | TRBJ2-3
CASSQGATNEKLFF | TRBV9 | NA | TRBJ1-4
CASSSTQGNYGYTF | TRBV5-1 | NA | TRBJ1-2
CAIPDLKWETQYF | TRBV10-3 | NA | TRBJ2-5
CASSQGGFPSGANVLTF | TRBV14 | NA | TRBJ2-6
CASSQRLAGAYEQYF | TRBV7-2 | few | TRBJ2-7
CASSLGSEPGQGGYTF | TRBV7-2 | NA | TRBJ1-2
CASSGRARQYF | TRBV6-1 | NA | TRBJ2-7
CASSLEPPGTSRADTQYF | TRBV7-6 | NA | TRBJ2-3
CASSSPSDRGRYEQYF | TRBV28 | NA | TRBJ2-7
CASRPDSPLEAFF | TRBV2 | NA | TRBJ1-1
CASSQEGIGQGTDTQYF | TRBV4-1 | NA | TRBJ2-3
CASSLLQGITDTQYF | TRBV7-8 | NA | TRBJ2-3
CASSSIEGNQPQHF | TRBV28 | NA | TRBJ1-5
CASRPEGRGYGYTF | TRBV7-9 | NA | TRBJ1-2